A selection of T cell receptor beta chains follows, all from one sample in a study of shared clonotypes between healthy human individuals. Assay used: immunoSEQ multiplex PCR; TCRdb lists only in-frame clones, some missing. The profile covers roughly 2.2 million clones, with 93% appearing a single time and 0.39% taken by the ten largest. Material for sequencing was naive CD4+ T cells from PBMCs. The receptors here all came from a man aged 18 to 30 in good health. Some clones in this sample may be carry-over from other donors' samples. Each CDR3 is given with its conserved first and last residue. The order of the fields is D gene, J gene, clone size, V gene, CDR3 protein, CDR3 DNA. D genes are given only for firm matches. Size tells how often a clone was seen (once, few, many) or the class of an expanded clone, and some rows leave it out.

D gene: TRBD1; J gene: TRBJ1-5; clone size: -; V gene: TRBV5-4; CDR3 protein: CASSSGGSGNQPQHF; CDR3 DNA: TGTGCCAGCAGCTCAGGGGGCTCCGGCAATCAGCCCCAGCATTTT
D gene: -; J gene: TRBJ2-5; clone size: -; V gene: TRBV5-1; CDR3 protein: CASSSGSVGETQYF; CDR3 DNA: TGCGCCAGCAGCTCAGGTTCAGTCGGCGAGACCCAGTACTTC
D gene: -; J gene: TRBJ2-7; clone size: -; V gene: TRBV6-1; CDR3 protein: CASSGVGSYEQYF; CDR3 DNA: TGTGCCAGCAGTGGGGTAGGGTCCTACGAGCAGTACTTC
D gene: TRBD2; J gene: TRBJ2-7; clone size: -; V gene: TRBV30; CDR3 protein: CAWSTGLAPYEQYF; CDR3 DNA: TGTGCCTGGAGCACGGGACTAGCGCCCTACGAGCAGTACTTC
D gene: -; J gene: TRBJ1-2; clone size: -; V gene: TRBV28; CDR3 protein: CASSLQGYGYTF; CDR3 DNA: TGTGCCAGCAGTCTCCAGGGTTATGGCTACACCTTC
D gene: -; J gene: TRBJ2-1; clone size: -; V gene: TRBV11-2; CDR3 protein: CASRPTRQTYNEQFF; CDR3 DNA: TGTGCCAGCAGACCAACACGACAAACCTACAATGAGCAGTTCTTC
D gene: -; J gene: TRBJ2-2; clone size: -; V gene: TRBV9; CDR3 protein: CASSPTGQTTGELFF; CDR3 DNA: TGTGCCAGCAGCCCTACCGGACAGACCACCGGGGAGCTGTTTTTT
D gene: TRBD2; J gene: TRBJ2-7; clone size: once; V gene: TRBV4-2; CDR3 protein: CASSLRLAGGVVSYEQYF; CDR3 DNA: TGTGCCAGCAGCCTTAGACTAGCGGGAGGGGTAGTCTCCTACGAGCAGTACTTC
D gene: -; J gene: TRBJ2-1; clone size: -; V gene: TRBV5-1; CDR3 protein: CASSKDPGLYNEQFF; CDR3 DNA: TGCGCCAGCAGCAAGGACCCCGGCCTCTACAATGAGCAGTTCTTC
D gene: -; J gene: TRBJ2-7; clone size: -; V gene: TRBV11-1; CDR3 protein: CASSSRKQPYEQYF; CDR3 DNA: TGTGCCAGCAGCTCCCGGAAGCAACCCTACGAGCAGTACTTC
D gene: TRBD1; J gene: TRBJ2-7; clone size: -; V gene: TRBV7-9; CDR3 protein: CASSPGDSLHEQYF; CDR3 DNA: TGTGCCAGCAGCCCCGGGGACAGCTTACACGAGCAGTACTTC
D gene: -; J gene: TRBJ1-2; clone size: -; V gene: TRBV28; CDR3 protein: CASSSGGSIYGYTF; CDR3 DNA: TGTGCCAGCAGTTCCGGAGGGAGCATCTATGGCTACACCTTC
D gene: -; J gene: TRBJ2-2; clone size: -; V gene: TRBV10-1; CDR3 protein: CASSEGTANTGELFF; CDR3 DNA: TGCGCCAGCAGCGAGGGCACCGCGAACACCGGGGAGCTGTTTTTT
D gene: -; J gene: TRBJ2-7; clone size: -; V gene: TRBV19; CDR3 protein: CASSIVPGYEQYF; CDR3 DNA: TGTGCCAGTAGTATAGTTCCCGGATACGAGCAGTACTTC
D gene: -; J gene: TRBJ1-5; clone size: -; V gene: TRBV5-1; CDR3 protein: CASSLLGGNQPQHF; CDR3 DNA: TGCGCCAGCAGCTTGCTTGGCGGCAATCAGCCCCAGCATTTT
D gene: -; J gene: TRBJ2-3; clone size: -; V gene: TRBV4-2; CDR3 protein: CASSQDVRITDTQYF; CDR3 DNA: TGTGCCAGCAGCCAAGATGTTAGAATCACAGATACGCAGTATTTT
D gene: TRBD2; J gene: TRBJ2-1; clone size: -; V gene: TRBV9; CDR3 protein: CASSAFWTSGRTDYNEQFF; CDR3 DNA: TGTGCCAGCAGCGCGTTCTGGACTAGCGGGAGGACGGACTACAATGAGCAGTTCTTC
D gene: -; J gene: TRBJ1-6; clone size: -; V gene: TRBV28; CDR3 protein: CASSSGQLYNSPLHF; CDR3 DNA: TGTGCCAGCAGTTCGGGCCAGCTCTATAATTCACCCCTCCACTTT
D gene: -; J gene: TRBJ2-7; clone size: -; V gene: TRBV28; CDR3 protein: CASSVTGEGRAYEQYF; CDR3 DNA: TGTGCCAGCAGTGTTACAGGGGAGGGCAGGGCCTACGAGCAGTACTTC
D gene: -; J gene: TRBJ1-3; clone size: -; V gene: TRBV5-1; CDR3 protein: CASSLTTTGNTIYF; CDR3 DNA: TGCGCCAGCAGCTTGACTACAACTGGAAACACCATATATTTT
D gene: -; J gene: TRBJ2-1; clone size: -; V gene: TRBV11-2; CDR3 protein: CASSIAYNEQFF; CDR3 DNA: TGTGCCAGCAGCATAGCCTACAATGAGCAGTTCTTC
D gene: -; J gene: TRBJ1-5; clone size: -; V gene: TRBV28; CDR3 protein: CASSLEYQPQHF; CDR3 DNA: TGTGCCAGCAGTTTAGAATATCAGCCCCAGCATTTT
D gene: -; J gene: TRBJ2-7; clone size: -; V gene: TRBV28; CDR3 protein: CASARGGLYEQYF; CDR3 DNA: TGTGCCAGCGCCAGGGGAGGCCTCTACGAGCAGTACTTC
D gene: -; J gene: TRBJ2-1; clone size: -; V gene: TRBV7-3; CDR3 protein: CASRPPGASYNEQFF; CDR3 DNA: TGTGCCAGCAGGCCCCCCGGAGCATCATACAATGAGCAGTTCTTC
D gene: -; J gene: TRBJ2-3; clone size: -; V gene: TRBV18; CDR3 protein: CASSPELGLLGDTQYF; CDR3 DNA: TGTGCCAGCTCACCAGAGTTGGGGTTGCTGGGGGATACGCAGTATTTT
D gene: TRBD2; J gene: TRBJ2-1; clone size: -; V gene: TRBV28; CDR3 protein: CASRGTSGMSGYNEQFF; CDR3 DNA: TGTGCCAGCAGAGGGACTAGCGGGATGAGTGGTTACAATGAGCAGTTCTTC
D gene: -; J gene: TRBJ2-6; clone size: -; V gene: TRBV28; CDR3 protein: CASSLLGANVLTF; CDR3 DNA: TGTGCCAGCAGTTTACTCGGGGCCAACGTCCTGACTTTC
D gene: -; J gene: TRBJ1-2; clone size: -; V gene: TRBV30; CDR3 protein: CAWTRNHPPGAYGYTF; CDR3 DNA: TGTGCCTGGACAAGGAACCATCCTCCTGGGGCCTATGGCTACACCTTC
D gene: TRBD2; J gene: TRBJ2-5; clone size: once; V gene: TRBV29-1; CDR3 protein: CSVAASGNQETQYF; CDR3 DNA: TGCAGCGTTGCGGCTAGCGGTAACCAAGAGACCCAGTACTTC
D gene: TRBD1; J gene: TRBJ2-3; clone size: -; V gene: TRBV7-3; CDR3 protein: CASSLRGQGLTDTQYF; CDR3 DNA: TGTGCCAGCAGCTTGAGGGGACAGGGCCTCACAGATACGCAGTATTTT
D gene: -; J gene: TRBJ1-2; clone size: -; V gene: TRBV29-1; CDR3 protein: CSVANYGYTF; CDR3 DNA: TGCAGCGTGGCAAATTATGGCTACACCTTC
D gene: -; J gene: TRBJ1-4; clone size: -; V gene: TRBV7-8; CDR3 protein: CASSPWTPGGGKLFF; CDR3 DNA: TGTGCCAGCAGCCCTTGGACGCCCGGCGGGGGAAAACTGTTTTTT
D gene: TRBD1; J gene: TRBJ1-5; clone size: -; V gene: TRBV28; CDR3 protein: CASSRTGGGNQPQHF; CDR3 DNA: TGTGCCAGCAGCCGGACAGGGGGGGGCAATCAGCCCCAGCATTTT
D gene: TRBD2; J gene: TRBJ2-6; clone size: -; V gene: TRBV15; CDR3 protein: CATSTGGTTSGANVLTF; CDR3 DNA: TGTGCCACCAGCACAGGAGGGACTACCTCTGGGGCCAACGTCCTGACTTTC
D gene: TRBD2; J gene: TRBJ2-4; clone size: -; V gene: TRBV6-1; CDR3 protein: CASSEAAGVNIQYF; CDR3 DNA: TGTGCCAGCAGTGAAGCAGCGGGAGTTAACATTCAGTACTTC
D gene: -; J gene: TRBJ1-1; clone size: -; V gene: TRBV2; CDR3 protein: CASRQTAYTEAFF; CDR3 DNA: TGTGCCAGCAGACAGACGGCTTACACTGAAGCTTTCTTT
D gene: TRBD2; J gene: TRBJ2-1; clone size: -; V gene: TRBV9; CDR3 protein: CASSPRTLAGTYNEQFF; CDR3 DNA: TGTGCCAGCAGCCCCAGGACTCTAGCGGGTACCTACAATGAGCAGTTCTTC
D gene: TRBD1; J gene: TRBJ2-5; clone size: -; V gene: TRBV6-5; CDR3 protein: CASSYTGGEETQYF; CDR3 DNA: TGTGCCAGCAGCTATACAGGGGGCGAAGAGACCCAGTACTTC
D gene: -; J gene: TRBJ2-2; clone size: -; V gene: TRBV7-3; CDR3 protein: CASSLGRVETGELFF; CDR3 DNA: TGTGCCAGCAGCTTAGGACGTGTAGAGACCGGGGAGCTGTTTTTT
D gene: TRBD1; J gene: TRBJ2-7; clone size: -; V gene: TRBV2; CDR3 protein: CASSRQGAYEQYF; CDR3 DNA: TGTGCCAGCAGTCGACAGGGGGCCTACGAGCAGTACTTC
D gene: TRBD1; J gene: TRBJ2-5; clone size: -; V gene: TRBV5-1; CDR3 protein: CASSRDRGPPETQYF; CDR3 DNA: TGCGCCAGCAGCCGTGACAGGGGGCCGCCAGAGACCCAGTACTTC
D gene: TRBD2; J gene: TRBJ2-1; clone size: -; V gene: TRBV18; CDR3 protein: CASSPILLAGALGEQFF; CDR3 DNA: TGTGCCAGCTCACCTATCTTACTAGCGGGAGCTTTGGGTGAGCAGTTCTTC
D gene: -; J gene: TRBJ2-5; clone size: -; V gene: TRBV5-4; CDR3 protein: CASSLEGSQETQYF; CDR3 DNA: TGTGCCAGCAGCTTGGAAGGATCCCAAGAGACCCAGTACTTC
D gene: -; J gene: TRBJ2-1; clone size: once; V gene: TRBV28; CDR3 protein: CASSLDRWGQFYNEQFF; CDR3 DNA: TGTGCCAGCAGTTTAGATAGGTGGGGACAATTTTACAATGAGCAGTTCTTC
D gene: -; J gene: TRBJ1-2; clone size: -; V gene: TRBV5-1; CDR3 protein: CASSLGDAGYTF; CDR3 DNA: TGCGCCAGCAGCTTAGGGGATGCTGGCTACACCTTC
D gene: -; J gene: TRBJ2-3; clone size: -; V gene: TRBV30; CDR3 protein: CAWSATDTQYF; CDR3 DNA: TGTGCCTGGAGTGCCACGGATACGCAGTATTTT
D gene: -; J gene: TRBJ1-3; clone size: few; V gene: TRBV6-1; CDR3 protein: CASSEKNSYGSGNTIYF; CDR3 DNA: TGTGCCAGCAGTGAGAAGAACAGTTACGGCTCTGGAAACACCATATATTTT
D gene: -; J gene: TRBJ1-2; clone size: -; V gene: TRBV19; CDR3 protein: CASSRVGYGYTF; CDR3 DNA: TGTGCCAGTAGTCGCGTCGGCTATGGCTACACCTTC
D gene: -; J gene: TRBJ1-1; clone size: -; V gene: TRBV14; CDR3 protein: CASSQDGTFEAFF; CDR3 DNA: TGTGCCAGCAGCCAAGATGGAACCTTCGAAGCTTTCTTT
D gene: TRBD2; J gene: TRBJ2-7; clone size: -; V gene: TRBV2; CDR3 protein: CASSDPTLLAGEGEQYF; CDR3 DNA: TGTGCCAGCAGTGACCCTACGCTGCTAGCGGGAGAGGGCGAGCAGTACTTC
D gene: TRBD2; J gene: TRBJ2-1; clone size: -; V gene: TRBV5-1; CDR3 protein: CASSLLSGSYNEQFF; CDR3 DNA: TGCGCCAGCAGCTTGCTCAGCGGGAGTTACAATGAGCAGTTCTTC
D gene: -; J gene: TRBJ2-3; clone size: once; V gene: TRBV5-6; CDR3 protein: CASSLVRPDTQYF; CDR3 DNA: TGTGCCAGCAGCTTGGTCAGGCCAGATACGCAGTATTTT
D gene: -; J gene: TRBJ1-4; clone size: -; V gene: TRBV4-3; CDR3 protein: CASSGGRGNEKLFF; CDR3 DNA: TGCGCCAGCAGTGGCGGCAGGGGTAATGAAAAACTGTTTTTT